The 27 T cell receptor beta chains reported below all come from one sample, sequenced in a study of T cell responses to AZD1222 COVID-19 vaccine (TCRdb year 2021). Sample time point, as interpreted from the label and publication: baseline before first vaccination. Libraries were prepared through the immunoSEQ multiplex PCR assay. In its TCRdb copy, this immuneACCESS table keeps in-frame sequences only and misses some clones. Where compared with another copy, unresolved V genes explain less than half of these, and the others have no known cause. Counted in this sample were 70,000 or so clones; approximately 80% of them appeared once. The top ten hold 9% to 14% of the sample. Material: peripheral blood, obtained on day 0 of AZD1222 vaccination. These receptors were obtained from an adult in good health.

V and J are TRBV11-2 and TRBJ2-7, with 8 bases that match TRBD2. After removal of 3 bases from V and 4 bases from J, the junction contained 5 bases not matched to a gene. The CDR3 is 14 amino acids. CDR1 is SGHAT, CDR2 FQNNGV, per germline. CDR3: CASSFGGALYEQYF. The CDR3 DNA reads TGTGCCAGCAGCTTCGGGGGGGCTCTGTACGAGCAGTACTTC.

This rearrangement joins TRBV14 to TRBJ1-2; TRBD1 is a possible D gene (5 bases). CDR3 length: 16 residues. Germline V CDR1 and CDR2: SGHDN, FVKESK. V was pared by 9 bases and J by 6 bases, with 26 bases between. The CDR3 region is CASTRRGRVYLDGYTF. The DNA of the CDR3 is TGTGCCAGTACCCGAAGGGGCAGGGTTTATCTAGATGGCTACACCTTC. Full variable domain (rest looked up from reference TRBV14 and TRBJ1-2): EAGVTQFPSHSVIEKGQTVTLRCDPISGHDNLYWYRRVMGKEIKFLLHFVKESKQDESGMPNNRFLAERTGGTYSTLKVQPAELEDSGVYFCASTRRGRVYLDGYTFGSGTRLTVV.

This clone was counted a few times. This chain connects TRBV11-3 to TRBJ2-5; 7 positions match TRBD1. The CDR3 has 15 residues. Per germline, CDR1 SGHNT and CDR2 YENEEA. V dropped 5 bases and J dropped 0; count of bases not matched to a gene: 6. The CDR3 protein is CASSQGVGDQETQYF. CDR3 coding DNA: TGTGCCAGCAGCCAGGGGGTCGGGGACCAAGAGACCCAGTACTTC.

V and J are TRBV6-5 and TRBJ1-6; D unclear. Germline V gene lookup returns CDR1 MNHEY and CDR2 SVGAGI. The CDR3 contains 13 residues. Trimming left V 6 bases short and J 8 bases short, with 11 bases between. The CDR3: CASRHYKDSPLHF. The DNA of the CDR3 is TGTGCCAGCAGGCACTATAAGGATTCACCCCTCCACTTT.

The chain recombines TRBV7-9 with TRBJ1-2; D might be TRBD1 (6 bases). Germline values: CDR1 SEHNR, CDR2 FQNEAQ (reference sequence). V was clipped by 10 bases and J by 7 bases, with 31 bases between them. This CDR3 region has 17 residues. CDR3 DNA sequence: TGTGCCACCCATATCATGTCTAGCCCAGGGGTTCGGGCTGGCTACACCTTC. Translation gives CATHIMSSPGVRAGYTF.

The V call is TRBV4-1, the J call TRBJ2-1; weak D call: TRBD1 (8 bases). CDR1 is MGHRA and CDR2 is YSYEKL in the germline V gene. The CDR3 totals 18 residues. Trimming took 4 bases from V and 6 from J, leaving 25 bases between them. CDR3 loop: CASSLSRGGNRGGNEQFF. The CDR3 DNA reads TGCGCCAGCAGCCTTTCTCGAGGAGGGAACAGGGGGGGCAATGAGCAGTTCTTC.

The sample holds a few counts of this clone. The rearrangement uses TRBV2 and TRBJ2-7, with TRBD1 identical over 8 bases. V was pared by 4 bases and J by 1 base, with 15 bases of the junction left unmatched. Per germline, CDR1 SNHLY and CDR2 FYNNEI. The CDR3 has 18 amino acids. In nucleotides, the CDR3 is TGTGCCAGCAGTGTATCGGACAGGGATATTTTAACTTCCTACGAGCAGTACTTC. It specifies CASSVSDRDILTSYEQYF.

This clone appeared a few times. The chain joins TRBV29-1 to TRBJ2-5, with a tentative D call TRBD1 (7 bases). The germline gives CDR1 SQVTM, CDR2 ANQGSEA. The V end was cut by 1 base, the J end by 0 bases, with 12 bases between. The CDR3 runs 15 residues. This CDR3 is CSVEADRDYQETQYF. The CDR3 bases are TGCAGCGTTGAAGCCGACAGGGACTACCAAGAGACCCAGTACTTC. Full variable domain (rest looked up from reference TRBV29-1 and TRBJ2-5): SAVISQKPSRDICQRGTSLTIQCQVDSQVTMMFWYRQQPGQSLTLIATANQGSEATYESGFVIDKFPISRPNLTFSTLTVSNMSPEDSSIYLCSVEADRDYQETQYFGPGTRLLVL.

This rearrangement joins TRBV7-2 to TRBJ1-5; 9 positions match TRBD1. The CDR3 runs 16 residues. V shed 6 bases and J 0 bases; nucleotides not matched to a gene: 6. Germline V gene lookup returns CDR1 SGHTA and CDR2 FQGNSA. The CDR3 sequence is CASSGTGSHSNQPQHF. The CDR3 DNA follows: TGTGCCAGCAGTGGGACAGGGAGCCATAGCAATCAGCCCCAGCATTTT.

V usage is TRBV5-4 and J usage is TRBJ2-5; D not resolved. Trimming pared 1 base from V and 2 bases from J, leaving 15 bases between. This CDR3 spans 16 amino acids. CDR1 is SGHNT and CDR2 is YYREEE in the germline V gene (reference sequence). The CDR3 sequence is CASSLTDTAEQETQYF. In DNA form, the CDR3 reads TGTGCCAGCAGCTTGACTGACACAGCCGAGCAAGAGACCCAGTACTTC.

The gene calls are TRBV5-7 and TRBJ2-7; 7 bases are a match to TRBD1. TRBV5-7 is known as an ORF, though its function is uncertain. This CDR3 comprises 15 residues. V was pared by 2 bases and J by 5 bases, with 10 bases of the junction left unmatched. The CDR3 coding sequence is TGTGCCAGCAGCTTATCCGGGACAGATTGGAACGAGCAGTACTTC. Residues: CASSLSGTDWNEQYF.

The V and J genes are TRBV12-3 or TRBV12-4 and TRBJ1-2; TRBD1 agrees at 8 bases. The J segment lost 7 bases and the V segment lost 6 bases, leaving 7 bases of the junction unmatched. CDR3 length equals 13 residues. In DNA, the CDR3 is TGTGCCAGCAGCAACAGGGGGTTCGGTGGCTACACCTTC. It encodes CASSNRGFGGYTF.

The chain recombines TRBV19 with TRBJ1-6; the match to TRBD1 covers 10 bases. V lost 3 bases and J lost 10; bases outside the gene matches: 6. CDR3 size: 15 residues. Germline CDR1 is LNHDA and CDR2 is SQIVND (reference sequence). As DNA, the CDR3 is TGTGCCAGTAGTATCTCAGGGGACAGGGGATCACCCCTCCACTTT. Translated: CASSISGDRGSPLHF.

This sequence joins TRBV6-2 or TRBV6-3 and TRBJ2-6; 9 bases are shared with TRBD1. Germline CDR1 and CDR2: MNHEY and SVGEGT. V was pared by 4 bases and J by 3 bases, with 4 bases of the junction left unmatched. CDR3 length: 16 residues. CDR3 bases: TGTGCCAGCAGTTGGGACAGGGTCATTGGGGCCAACGTCCTGACTTTC. Translating gives CASSWDRVIGANVLTF.

The chain joins TRBV6-5 to TRBJ2-5, with 11 nucleotides matching TRBD2. The CDR3 extends over 14 amino acids. The V segment lost 5 bases and the J segment 4 bases; nucleotides outside the gene matches: 3. Germline V gene data show CDR1 as MNHEY and CDR2 as SVGAGI. The CDR3 loop reads CASSPSGGRETQYF. The CDR3 DNA reads TGTGCCAGCAGTCCTAGCGGGGGGCGAGAGACCCAGTACTTC.

This chain uses TRBV5-1 with TRBJ2-1; D ambiguous. This CDR3 spans 14 amino acids. Deletions cut 0 bases from V and 8 bases from J, with 12 bases between. CDR1 is SGHRS and CDR2 is YFSETQ in the germline V gene. CDR3 sequence (DNA): TGCGCCAGCAGCTTGGTATTTGGTGTCGATGAGCAGTTCTTC. Its protein is CASSLVFGVDEQFF. Full variable domain (remainder filled in from reference TRBV5-1 and TRBJ2-1): KAGVTQTPRYLIKTRGQQVTLSCSPISGHRSVSWYQQTPGQGLQFLFEYFSETQRNKGNFPGRFSGRQFSNSRSEMNVSTLELGDSALYLCASSLVFGVDEQFFGPGTRLTVL.

The rearrangement links TRBV4-1 to TRBJ1-2; weak D call: TRBD1 (5 bases). Germline lookup yields CDR1 MGHRA and CDR2 YSYEKL. Trimming left V 4 bases short and J 4 bases short, with 16 bases between. This CDR3 has 15 amino acids. CDR3 in amino acids: CASSPPRGSVYGYTF. CDR3 nucleotide sequence: TGCGCCAGCAGCCCACCTCGGGGGTCGGTCTATGGCTACACCTTC.

This chain joins TRBV5-4 and TRBJ2-5, with D possibly being TRBD1 (6 bases). CDR1 is SGHNT, CDR2 YYREEE, per germline (reference sequence). The V gene lost 0 bases and the J gene lost 2 bases, with 14 bases spanning the gap. The length of the CDR3 is 16 residues. The CDR3 is CASSLAGRTEQETQYF. The CDR3 DNA reads TGTGCCAGCAGCTTGGCCGGCAGGACAGAACAAGAGACCCAGTACTTC.

This clone has only a few counts. The V call is TRBV6-5, the J call TRBJ1-2; possibly TRBD1 for D (5 bases). The V gene lost 9 bases and the J gene lost 8 bases, with 13 bases spanning the gap. The germline V gene encodes CDR1 MNHEY and CDR2 SVGAGI. The CDR3 totals 11 residues. This CDR3 is CASSGGRGYTF. CDR3 coding DNA: TGTGCCAGTTCCGGGGGGAGGGGCTACACCTTC.

V gene TRBV27 combines with J gene TRBJ1-6; D is undetermined. The CDR3 loop spans 14 amino acids. CDR1 MNHEY and CDR2 SMNVEV come from the germline V gene (reference sequence). Trimming shortened V by 6 bases and J by 7 bases, and 13 bases separated the two germline ends. CDR3 residues: CASRLAGGNSPLHF. CDR3 DNA sequence: TGTGCCAGCAGGCTCGCCGGTGGGAATTCACCCCTCCACTTT.

This sequence joins TRBV11-2 and TRBJ1-4; a possible D gene is TRBD1 (5 bases). The germline V and J ends were trimmed by 4 bases and 0 bases, with 6 bases remaining between them. Germline loops: CDR1 SGHAT, CDR2 FQNNGV. The CDR3 is made up of 14 amino acids. The CDR3 protein is CASSSGPTNEKLFF. CDR3 in DNA: TGTGCCAGCAGCTCAGGGCCAACTAATGAAAAACTGTTTTTT.

This chain joins TRBV5-4 and TRBJ2-3, with 7 bases fitting TRBD2. The CDR3 is 16 amino acids. The junction had 10 bases not matched to a gene; V was cut back by 4 bases and J by 2 bases. CDR1 is SGHNT, CDR2 YYREEE, per germline (reference sequence). The CDR3 DNA follows: TGTGCCAGCAGCCGAGGGGCGGGGGAAAACACAGATACGCAGTATTTT. It is translated as CASSRGAGENTDTQYF. The full variable domain, in which reference TRBV5-4 and TRBJ2-3 provide the parts outside the CDR3, is ETGVTQSPTHLIKTRGQQVTLRCSSQSGHNTVSWYQQALGQGPQFIFQYYREEENGRGNFPPRFSGLQFPNYSSELNVNALELDDSALYLCASSRGAGENTDTQYFGPGTRLTVL.

This chain uses TRBV7-2 with TRBJ1-2; TRBD1 aligns across 7 bases. Germline CDR1 is SGHTA and CDR2 is FQGNSA. CDR3 length: 14 amino acids. With V trimmed by 0 bases and J by 4 bases, 2 bases remained unmatched. CDR3 amino acids: CASSLAGTAYGYTF. The CDR3 bases are TGTGCCAGCAGCTTAGCGGGGACAGCCTATGGCTACACCTTC.

The V and J genes are TRBV2 and TRBJ2-1, with D uncertain. Trimming took off 4 bases at V and 11 bases at J, with 21 bases between the two ends. The CDR3 covers 15 residues. CDR1 is SNHLY, CDR2 FYNNEI, per germline. The CDR3 is CASSVEVQLKQQQFF. The CDR3 bases are TGTGCCAGCAGTGTGGAAGTACAGCTAAAACAACAGCAGTTCTTC.

The chain recombines TRBV6-5 with TRBJ2-7; a possible D gene is TRBD2 (5 bases). V was clipped by 6 bases and J by 1 base, with 10 bases between them. This CDR3 region has 13 residues. Germline values: CDR1 MNHEY, CDR2 SVGAGI. As DNA, the CDR3 is TGTGCCAGCAGGGGAGCAGCATCCTACGAGCAGTACTTC. Encoded protein: CASRGAASYEQYF.

The V gene is TRBV27, the J gene TRBJ1-5; TRBD1 aligns across 9 bases. The V gene's germline CDR1 is MNHEY and CDR2 SMNVEV (reference sequence). The V gene end was trimmed by 3 bases and the J gene end by 4 bases; junction bases not matched to a gene: 4. The CDR3 is 15 amino acids. DNA for the CDR3: TGTGCCAGCAGTTTGGGACAGGGAGGTAATCAGCCCCAGCATTTT. Its translation: CASSLGQGGNQPQHF.

The chain joins TRBV7-9 to TRBJ2-1; no reliable D call. Germline V gene data show CDR1 as SEHNR and CDR2 as FQNEAQ (reference sequence). The V and J ends lost 2 bases and 4 bases respectively, with 9 bases between them. This CDR3 contains 14 residues. Written as DNA, the CDR3 is TGTGCCAGCAGCTTATCGGTTAATTACAATGAGCAGTTCTTC. Protein sequence: CASSLSVNYNEQFF.